This TCR beta chain comes out of a study of beta chain features in type 1 diabetes. Background on the study: Sorted cells examined across all samples numbered 95 million to 120 million. General study results and limits: Among patients, naive, central memory and Treg TCRB repertoires appeared more similar than among healthy donors. These data did not resolve whether HLA type affects TCRB rearrangement. Among patients with Type 1 diabetes, TCRB CDR3s were moderately but significantly shorter in every one of the four CD4+ subsets.

This CDR3 spans 14 amino acids. CDR1 SGHRS and CDR2 YFSETQ come from the germline V gene. V was clipped by 0 bases and J by 2 bases, with 6 bases between them. Sequenced material consisted of expressed TCRB transcripts (all of the isolated RNA was reverse transcribed). Naive, central memory and regulatory T cell samples produced a mean of approximately 3.6 million reads. Data came from immunoSEQ multiplex PCR; TCRdb stores just in-frame clones and leaves some out. The sample shows tens of thousands of clones, approximately 70% of them seen only once. A remark on this clone: Its specificity is not known.

The V gene is TRBV5-1, the J gene TRBJ1-3; weak D call: TRBD1 (5 bases). Material: Tregs from blood. This clonotype was obtained from a man aged 25-40 years with type 1 diabetes. Some clones in this sample may be carry-over from other donors' samples. CDR3 in DNA: TGCGCCAGCAGCTTGGAGGGGCCTGGAAACACCATATATTTT. It translates to CASSLEGPGNTIYF.